These 13 T cell receptor beta chains were sequenced from one sample in a study of glioma-infiltrating T cells after dendritic cell vaccination. Time point given: after dendritic cell vaccination, including at tumor progression/relapse. TCRdb keeps only in-frame clones here, not all; method: immunoSEQ multiplex PCR. The table lists tens of thousands of clones, around 83% of them singletons. Material: blood, obtained after dendritic cell vaccination. The receptors stem from a human donor with glioblastoma.

Of note for this clone: The sample holds other DNA sequences that translate to the same CDR3. The chain is built from TRBV5-1 and TRBJ1-4; D unresolved. Germline loops: CDR1 SGHRS, CDR2 YFSETQ. Trimming stripped 2 bases from V and 0 bases from J, with 5 bases between. There are 14 residues in the CDR3. The CDR3 DNA reads as TGCGCCAGCAGCTTTTCGGCAACTAATGAAAAACTGTTTTTT. It specifies CASSFSATNEKLFF.

The chain carries TRBV2 and TRBJ1-2; D gene uncertain. In germline, CDR1 is SNHLY, CDR2 FYNNEI. Trimming took 2 bases from V and 2 from J, leaving 6 bases between them. The CDR3 is 13 amino acids. The CDR3 nucleotides read TGTGCCAGCAGTGAAAACAGAAACTATGGCTACACCTTC. Translating it yields CASSENRNYGYTF. The full variable domain, completed using reference TRBV2 and TRBJ1-2, is EPEVTQTPSHQVTQMGQEVILRCVPISNHLYFYWYRQILGQKVEFLVSFYNNEISEKSEIFDDQFSVERPDGSNFTLKIRSTKLEDSAMYFCASSENRNYGYTFGSGTRLTVV.

The chain combines TRBV29-1 with TRBJ1-1; 11 nucleotides line up with TRBD1. Germline trimming cut 4 bases from V and 1 base from J; bases unmatched to any gene: 8. The CDR3 length is 16 residues. CDR1 SQVTM and CDR2 ANQGSEA come from the germline V gene. The CDR3 protein is CSVARTGGAKNTEAFF. DNA of the CDR3: TGCAGCGTTGCCCGGACAGGGGGCGCGAAGAACACTGAAGCTTTCTTT.

This chain connects TRBV5-1 to TRBJ1-3, with TRBD1 matching over 7 bases. J gave up 1 base and V 2 bases, and 3 bases lay outside the gene matches. This CDR3 region has 15 residues. CDR1 and CDR2 (germline): SGHRS, YFSETQ. CDR3 amino acids: CASSFEQGSGNTIYF. CDR3 in DNA: TGCGCCAGCAGCTTCGAACAGGGGTCTGGAAACACCATATATTTT.

This clone was counted a few times. This specimen includes other DNA sequences encoding the same CDR3. V gene TRBV5-1 combines with J gene TRBJ1-6; 8 bases map to TRBD1. The CDR3 runs 15 residues. With V trimmed by 0 bases and J by 4 bases, 0 bases remained unmatched. CDR1 is SGHRS, CDR2 YFSETQ, per germline. As DNA, the CDR3 is TGCGCCAGCAGCTTGGGACAGGGGTATAATTCACCCCTCCACTTT. This sequence encodes CASSLGQGYNSPLHF.

V usage is TRBV7-9 and J usage is TRBJ2-2; 7 bases match TRBD1. CDR3 length equals 15 residues. V lost 6 bases to trimming and J lost 1 base; unmatched junction nucleotides: 5. Germline CDR1 is SEHNR and CDR2 is FQNEAQ (reference sequence). CDR3 coding DNA: TGTGCCAGCAGGACCGGGACAGAGAACACCGGGGAGCTGTTTTTT. This codes for CASRTGTENTGELFF. Filled out from reference TRBV7-9 and TRBJ2-2, the complete variable domain reads DTGVSQNPRHKITKRGQNVTFRCDPISEHNRLYWYRQTLGQGPEFLTYFQNEAQLEKSRLLSDRFSAERPKGSFSTLEIQRTEQGDSAMYLCASRTGTENTGELFFGEGSRLTVL.

This chain's CDR3 is CASSLSITGGFTEAFF. The CDR3 nucleotides are TGCGCCAGCAGCTTATCCATCACAGGGGGCTTCACTGAAGCTTTCTTT. This chain joins TRBV5-1 and TRBJ1-1; 9 bases map to TRBD1. The trim removed 2 bases at V and 4 bases at J, leaving 9 bases unmatched. This CDR3 spans 16 amino acids. Germline V lookup: CDR1 SGHRS, CDR2 YFSETQ.

This clone was detected a few times. Other nucleotide sequences from this sample produce the same CDR3. The J gene is TRBJ2-3, the V gene TRBV7-9, with D perhaps matching TRBD1 (6 bases). Trimming took off 1 base at V and 5 bases at J, with 10 bases between the two ends. The CDR3 is 14 residues long. CDR1 and CDR2 (germline): SEHNR, FQNEAQ (reference sequence). CDR3: CASSLEGVGDTQYF. CDR3 nucleotide sequence: TGTGCCAGCAGCTTAGAGGGGGTCGGAGATACGCAGTATTTT. Complete variable domain (other parts from reference TRBV7-9 and TRBJ2-3): DTGVSQNPRHKITKRGQNVTFRCDPISEHNRLYWYRQTLGQGPEFLTYFQNEAQLEKSRLLSDRFSAERPKGSFSTLEIQRTEQGDSAMYLCASSLEGVGDTQYFGPGTRLTVL.

The chain has TRBV4-1 and TRBJ1-5; a possible D gene is TRBD1 (6 bases). The germline CDR1 and CDR2 sequences are MGHRA and YSYEKL. Trimming removed 6 bases at V and 4 bases at J, with 16 bases between. There are 15 residues in the CDR3. The CDR3 DNA sequence: TGCGCCAGCAGACTTCAGACAGGAATTAATCAGCCCCAGCATTTT. This sequence encodes CASRLQTGINQPQHF.

The chain is built from TRBV2 and TRBJ1-6, with D hard to call. The V gene's germline CDR1 is SNHLY and CDR2 FYNNEI. The germline V and J ends were trimmed by 11 bases and 7 bases, with 24 bases remaining between them. This CDR3 is 16 amino acids long. The CDR3 DNA sequence: TGTGCCTCCTCCCAGACCGGGATTGTGAAGAATTCACCCCTCCACTTT. It translates to CASSQTGIVKNSPLHF.

V and J are TRBV6-6 and TRBJ1-1; TRBD1 might be the D (5 bases). This CDR3 is 11 amino acids long. Germline V gene sequence: CDR1 MNHNY, CDR2 SVGAGI (reference sequence). Deletions cut 8 bases from V and 1 base from J, with 5 bases between. The CDR3 bases are TGTGCCAGCGGACAGAACACTGAAGCTTTCTTT. Translated, it gives CASGQNTEAFF.

The rearrangement joins TRBV6-1 to TRBJ2-1; weak D call: TRBD2 (6 bases). Trimming left V 3 bases short and J 14 bases short, with 14 bases between. The CDR3 is made up of 12 amino acids. Germline V lookup: CDR1 MNHNS, CDR2 SASEGT. CDR3 coding DNA: TGTGCCAGCAGTGACCACACTTGGGGGGAGTTCTTC. It yields the protein CASSDHTWGEFF.

This clone occurred a few times. V and J are TRBV30 and TRBJ1-1, with D possibly matching TRBD1 (6 bases). There are 11 residues in the CDR3. The germline V gene has CDR1 GTSNPN and CDR2 SVGIG (reference sequence). V gave up 4 bases and J gave up 3 bases, with 6 bases separating them. CDR3 residues: CAWNRDTEAFF. The CDR3 nucleotides are TGTGCCTGGAACAGGGACACTGAAGCTTTCTTT.